The 27 T cell receptor beta chains reported below all come from one sample, sequenced in a study of Graves' ophthalmopathy and Graves' hyperthyroidism. From RNA, the CDR3 regions of TCR beta chains were amplified and sequenced. An opening RT-PCR round employed HTBI primers and preceded a second-round multiplex PCR. From the multiplex PCR reads, TCRdb called clonotypes with MiXCR, one entry per CDR3 protein. The sample holds about 700,000 distinct CDR3 sequences, 40% seen once. Sample: peripheral blood. The source is an adult man with Graves' ophthalmopathy.

The chain recombines TRBV10-3 with TRBJ2-7; tentatively, D is TRBD2 (5 bases). This CDR3 comprises 13 residues. V lost 2 bases and J lost 3, with 8 bases in between. CDR1 is ENHRY, CDR2 SYGVKD, per germline. CDR3 in DNA: TGTGCCATCAGTGAGGCCCGGGACTACGAGCAGTACTTC. Encoded protein: CAISEARDYEQYF.

This clonotype came up many times. This sequence joins TRBV24-1 and TRBJ1-5; no clear D gene. Looked up from germline, CDR1 is KGHDR and CDR2 is SFDVKD. There are 12 residues in the CDR3. Trimming left V 9 bases short and J 6 bases short, with 11 bases between. CDR3 sequence: CATGEISQPQHF. The DNA for the CDR3 is TGTGCCACCGGGGAGATAAGTCAGCCCCAGCATTTT.

The chain carries TRBV10-3 and TRBJ2-3; TRBD2 agrees at 8 bases. The trim removed 5 bases at V and 1 base at J, leaving 8 bases unmatched. The V gene's germline CDR1 is ENHRY and CDR2 SYGVKD. CDR3 length equals 16 residues. CDR3 region: CAISPARGERTDTQYF. The CDR3 DNA reads as TGTGCCATCAGTCCTGCGCGGGGGGAACGCACAGATACGCAGTATTTT.

This CDR3 is CASSYAGVPNYGYTF. DNA of the CDR3: TGTGCCAGCAGTTACGCGGGAGTGCCAAACTATGGCTACACCTTC. This chain joins TRBV6-6 and TRBJ1-2; D gene uncertain. The CDR3 loop spans 15 amino acids. CDR1 and CDR2 (germline): MNHNY, SVGAGI (reference sequence). V was clipped by 2 bases and J by 2 bases, with 12 bases between them.

This sequence joins TRBV19 and TRBJ2-6; no definite D call. The CDR3 runs to 18 residues. V was shortened by 3 bases and J by 0 bases, with 15 bases between the two germline ends. The germline V gene has CDR1 LNHDA and CDR2 SQIVND (reference sequence). The CDR3 sequence is CASSIFWVASSGANVLTF. The CDR3 DNA sequence: TGTGCCAGTAGTATTTTTTGGGTCGCCAGCTCTGGGGCCAACGTCCTGACTTTC.

There are a few counts of this clonotype. J is TRBJ1-1 and V is TRBV20-1; 7 positions agree with TRBD1. The CDR3 covers 15 residues. Germline assignment: CDR1 DFQATT and CDR2 SNEGSKA (reference sequence). The V and J ends lost 5 bases and 6 bases, in that order; junction bases with no gene match: 15. CDR3 sequence reads: CSAGARGQFIAEAFF. For the CDR3, the DNA is TGCAGTGCTGGAGCGAGGGGACAGTTTATCGCTGAAGCTTTCTTT.

This clonotype was detected many times. The chain recombines TRBV7-9 with TRBJ2-2; no firm D call. Germline CDR1 reads SEHNR; CDR2 reads FQNEAQ (reference sequence). V lost 5 bases and J 5 bases, leaving 9 bases between the germline ends. The CDR3 extends over 13 amino acids. The CDR3 DNA is TGTGCCAGCAGCCCGGCTAGGACCGGGGAGCTGTTTTTT. Its translation is CASSPARTGELFF.

This clonotype was detected ten times or more. The chain is built from TRBV7-6 and TRBJ2-5; 14 bases line up with TRBD2. CDR1 and CDR2 from the germline V gene are SGHVS and FNYEAQ. The CDR3 sequence is 16 residues long. J was trimmed by 5 bases and V by 4 bases; bases with no gene match: 6. CDR3 in amino acids: CASSSGLAGEGETQYF. CDR3 sequence (DNA): TGTGCCAGCAGCTCGGGACTAGCGGGAGAAGGGGAGACCCAGTACTTC. Using reference TRBV7-6 and TRBJ2-5 for the parts outside the CDR3, the full variable domain is GAGVSQSPRYKVTKRGQDVALRCDPISGHVSLYWYRQALGQGPEFLTYFNYEAQQDKSGLPNDRFSAERPEGSISTLTIQRTEQRDSAMYRCASSSGLAGEGETQYFGPGTRLLVL.

This clonotype was counted only a few times. This sequence joins TRBV6-1 and TRBJ2-7, with D possibly being TRBD2 (5 bases). The V gene lost 7 bases and the J gene lost 3 bases, with 13 bases spanning the gap. This CDR3 spans 13 amino acids. The germline gives CDR1 MNHNS, CDR2 SASEGT. The CDR3, as DNA: TGTGCCAGCAACCTGGACGGACTCTACGAGCAGTACTTC. It yields the protein CASNLDGLYEQYF.

The chain recombines TRBV6-5 with TRBJ2-3; tentatively, D is TRBD2 (5 bases). The CDR3 sequence is 14 residues long. V gave up 2 bases and J gave up 8 bases, with 14 bases separating them. CDR1 is MNHEY, CDR2 SVGAGI, per germline. The CDR3 loop is CASSYRAGSGTQYF. The CDR3 bases are TGTGCCAGCAGTTACCGCGCGGGTTCGGGTACGCAGTATTTT.

This chain links TRBV10-3 with TRBJ2-7; 9 bases match TRBD1. In germline, CDR1 is ENHRY, CDR2 SYGVKD. V shed 10 bases and J 2 bases; nucleotides not matched to a gene: 9. This CDR3 contains 14 residues. CDR3 DNA sequence: TGTGCCAGCAGACAGGGGGGGAATACCTACGAGCAGTACTTC. Its translation is CASRQGGNTYEQYF.

In its sample, this clonotype was seen many times. The chain is built from TRBV7-9 and TRBJ2-5; D tentatively reads TRBD1 or TRBD2 (5 bases each). Germline V CDR1 and CDR2: SEHNR, FQNEAQ (reference sequence). The CDR3 has 15 residues. The V gene lost 5 bases and the J gene lost 0 bases, with 13 bases spanning the gap. This chain's CDR3 is CASSQEGLNQETQYF. The CDR3 DNA is TGTGCCAGCAGCCAAGAGGGGCTCAACCAAGAGACCCAGTACTTC.

The rearrangement links TRBV10-2 to TRBJ1-1, with D maybe TRBD1 (5 bases). V lost 2 bases and J lost 8, with 12 bases in between. The CDR3 length is 13 residues. In germline, CDR1 is WSHSY, CDR2 SAAADI. The CDR3 bases are TGCGCCAGCAGTGAGGGGGGGGAGGGAGAAGCTTTCTTT. It encodes CASSEGGEGEAFF.

Worth noting for this clonotype: A junction boundary mismatches the germline segment, possibly from a read error. The rearrangement joins TRBV2 to TRBJ1-1; 8 bases are a match to TRBD1. The length of the CDR3 is 15 residues. Germline values: CDR1 SNHLY, CDR2 FYNNEI. The CDR3 coding sequence is TGTGCCAGCAGTTATGGGGACAGGAAGAACACTGAAGCTTCCTTT. This gives the protein CASSYGDRKNTEASF.

The chain carries TRBV7-9 and TRBJ1-4, with 9 bases fitting TRBD1. The V and J ends lost 5 bases and 8 bases, in that order; junction bases with no gene match: 9. Germline V gives CDR1 SEHNR, CDR2 FQNEAQ (reference sequence). This CDR3 has 15 amino acids. In nucleotides, the CDR3 is TGTGCCAGCAGCGCCGGGACAGGGTTCTACGAAAAACTGTTTTTT. This encodes CASSAGTGFYEKLFF.

The chain joins TRBV25-1 to TRBJ1-6; 8 nucleotides align to TRBD1. The V gene end was trimmed by 5 bases and the J gene end by 8 bases; junction bases not matched to a gene: 8. The CDR3 consists of 15 residues. The germline CDR1 and CDR2 sequences are MGHDK and SYGVNS. The CDR3 loop is CASSSGGLGYSPLHF. The CDR3 DNA is TGTGCCAGCAGTTCAGGGGGCCTTGGGTATTCACCCCTCCACTTT. The full variable domain, with the rest looked up from reference TRBV25-1 and TRBJ1-6, is EADIYQTPRYLVIGTGKKITLECSQTMGHDKMYWYQQDPGMELHLIHYSYGVNSTEKGDLSSESTVSRIRTEHFPLTLESARPSHTSQYLCASSSGGLGYSPLHFGNGTRLTVT.

Comment on this clonotype: A much bigger clone sits one base away, suggesting this may be a read error. The chain uses TRBV2 and TRBJ2-7; 7 nucleotides agree with TRBD2. Germline loops: CDR1 SNHLY, CDR2 FYNNEI. Trimming took 1 base from V and 5 from J; bases not matched to a gene: 8. The CDR3 sequence is 15 residues long. CDR3 nucleotides: TGTGCCAGCAGTGAAGGGACTAGACGGGTGGACGAGCAGTACTTC. This gives the protein CASSEGTRRVDEQYF.

In this sample, this clonotype turned up a few times. The chain carries TRBV7-9 and TRBJ1-3; tentative D call: TRBD1 (5 bases). V dropped 3 bases and J dropped 2 bases, with 11 bases sitting between them. Germline-derived CDR1 and CDR2 are SEHNR and FQNEAQ (reference sequence). CDR3 length equals 15 residues. The CDR3 is CASSFAAGPGNTIYF. DNA for the CDR3: TGTGCCAGCAGCTTTGCGGCGGGGCCTGGAAACACCATATATTTT.

Details on this clonotype: Given a much more abundant clone one base away, this may be a read error. For the CDR3, the DNA is TGTACCAGTACCGGGACCCTAAACTACGAGCAGTACTTC. Amino acids: CTSTGTLNYEQYF. The chain combines TRBV2 with TRBJ2-7, with D possibly called TRBD1 or TRBD2 (5 bases each). Germline loops: CDR1 SNHLY, CDR2 FYNNEI. This CDR3 is 13 amino acids long.

This clonotype was counted ten times or more. The chain is built from TRBV15 and TRBJ2-5; TRBD1 matches at 8 bases. Per germline, CDR1 LNHNV and CDR2 YYDKDF (reference sequence). The CDR3 extends over 13 amino acids. The trim removed 3 bases at V and 5 bases at J, leaving 2 bases unmatched. CDR3 residues: CATSRTGEETQYF. The CDR3 DNA reads TGTGCCACCAGCAGGACAGGGGAGGAGACCCAGTACTTC.

In this sample, this clonotype turned up a few times. V usage is TRBV20-1 and J usage is TRBJ1-1, with D possibly TRBD1 on 5 matching bases. The CDR3 covers 12 residues. Trimming pared 8 bases from V and 3 bases from J, leaving 13 bases between. Germline V gene lookup returns CDR1 DFQATT and CDR2 SNEGSKA (reference sequence). Here the CDR3 DNA reads TGCAGTCAAGTGGTAGGGGACACTGAAGCTTTCTTT. Protein sequence: CSQVVGDTEAFF.

This clonotype was counted ten times or more. This sequence joins TRBV7-2 and TRBJ2-5; tentative D call: TRBD2 (6 bases). The V end was cut by 4 bases, the J end by 0 bases, with 9 bases between. The germline V gene encodes CDR1 SGHTA and CDR2 FQGNSA. This CDR3 spans 14 amino acids. CDR3 loop: CASSSSGYQETQYF. The CDR3 bases are TGTGCCAGCAGCTCGAGCGGGTACCAAGAGACCCAGTACTTC.

The V gene is TRBV5-5, the J gene TRBJ2-7; D unclear. This CDR3 spans 13 amino acids. Germline lookup yields CDR1 SGHKS and CDR2 YYEKEE (reference sequence). Deletions cut 5 bases from V and 5 bases from J, with 14 bases between. The CDR3 DNA sequence: TGTGCCAGCAGACTGCCCCCATCGGACGAGCAGTACTTC. This sequence encodes CASRLPPSDEQYF.

This sequence joins TRBV6-1 and TRBJ1-2, with a tentative D call TRBD1 (6 bases). The germline V and J ends were trimmed by 1 base and 4 bases, with 16 bases remaining between them. In germline, CDR1 is MNHNS, CDR2 SASEGT. The CDR3 sequence is 16 residues long. CDR3 sequence: CASSEGGQGLVYGYTF. Written as DNA, the CDR3 is TGTGCCAGCAGTGAAGGGGGGCAGGGCTTGGTCTATGGCTACACCTTC.

The V gene is TRBV29-1, the J gene TRBJ1-2; D is unclear. Trimming pared 4 bases from V and 8 bases from J, leaving 14 bases between. The CDR3 consists of 12 residues. From germline, CDR1 is SQVTM and CDR2 ANQGSEA. In DNA form, the CDR3 reads TGCAGCGTTGGGTCCTCTAATAAGGGCTACACCTTC. Translated: CSVGSSNKGYTF.

The J gene is TRBJ2-7, the V gene TRBV25-1, with D tentatively TRBD1 (5 bases). The CDR3 covers 12 residues. Germline V gene data show CDR1 as MGHDK and CDR2 as SYGVNS. V was clipped by 7 bases and J by 3 bases, with 10 bases between them. The CDR3 is CASTKGIYEQYF. CDR3 in DNA: TGTGCCAGCACCAAGGGGATCTACGAGCAGTACTTC.

The chain employs TRBV29-1 and TRBJ1-1, with 7 bases that match TRBD1. Per the germline V gene, CDR1 is SQVTM and CDR2 is ANQGSEA. This CDR3 has 13 residues. J was trimmed by 4 bases and V by 7 bases; bases with no gene match: 9. CDR3 sequence (DNA): TGCAGCGGTGAGGGGGCGAGGGGCACTGAAGCTTTCTTT. Its protein product is CSGEGARGTEAFF.